The 9 T cell receptor beta chains below all came from one sample that was sequenced in a study of cytomegalovirus exposure and HLA in healthy donors. The PCR used 60 Vbeta and 13 Jbeta primers. The table came from immunoSEQ multiplex PCR; TCRdb's copy has only in-frame clones and leaves some out. Its listing shows 150,000 to 200,000 clones. The sample consisted of PBMCs. These receptors were collected from a woman aged 55-69 years in good health and CMV-seronegative.

The chain is built from TRBV18 and TRBJ1-1; D is ambiguous. CDR1 and CDR2 from the germline V gene are KGHSH and LQKENI. V lost 2 bases and J lost 4, with 8 bases in between. The CDR3 extends over 13 amino acids. CDR3 residues: CASSPIEVTEAFF. Here the CDR3 DNA reads TGTGCCAGCTCACCAATAGAAGTCACTGAAGCTTTCTTT.

The rearrangement joins TRBV7-2 to TRBJ2-2, with 10 bases that match TRBD2. With 3 bases clipped from V and 5 bases from J, the junction kept 12 bases outside the gene matches. The germline V gene encodes CDR1 SGHTA and CDR2 FQGNSA. This CDR3 region has 18 residues. The CDR3 is CASSFRGLAEIKTGELFF. The CDR3 region has the DNA TGTGCCAGCAGCTTCCGAGGACTAGCGGAAATTAAAACCGGGGAGCTGTTTTTT.

The rearrangement links TRBV5-4 to TRBJ1-2; 10 bases map to TRBD1. The V segment lost 4 bases and the J segment 4 bases; nucleotides outside the gene matches: 10. Germline V gene data show CDR1 as SGHNT and CDR2 as YYREEE (reference sequence). The CDR3 is 16 residues long. The CDR3 protein is CASSRASGTGAYGYTF. The CDR3 nucleotides are TGTGCCAGCAGCCGGGCTTCGGGGACAGGGGCCTATGGCTACACCTTC.

This chain uses TRBV6-1 with TRBJ2-7; TRBD2 matches 8 bases. In germline, CDR1 is MNHNS, CDR2 SASEGT. The CDR3 contains 14 residues. Trimming took 6 bases from V and 3 from J; bases not matched to a gene: 7. DNA for the CDR3: TGTGCCAGCAGGCCTAGCGGGCAAAGCTACGAGCAGTACTTC. Its translation is CASRPSGQSYEQYF.

The rearrangement links TRBV4-2 to TRBJ1-5, with 8 bases identical to TRBD1. Germline values: CDR1 LGHNA, CDR2 YNFKEQ. This CDR3 is 15 amino acids long. J gave up 7 bases and V 1 base, and 6 bases lay outside the gene matches. The CDR3 here is CASSQGGTGGQPQHF. The CDR3 nucleotides are TGTGCCAGCAGCCAAGGCGGGACAGGTGGGCAGCCCCAGCATTTT.

The gene calls are TRBV6-5 and TRBJ1-5; weak D call: TRBD1 (6 bases). CDR3 length equals 14 residues. Trimming cost V 5 bases and J 7 bases, with 15 bases left between them. Germline loops: CDR1 MNHEY, CDR2 SVGAGI. CDR3 region: CASSHREGGQPQHF. The CDR3 bases are TGTGCCAGCAGTCACAGGGAGGGTGGCCAGCCCCAGCATTTT.

The V gene is TRBV7-9, the J gene TRBJ2-7; 8 nucleotides match TRBD2. J gave up 1 base and V 3 bases, and 2 bases lay outside the gene matches. Germline assignment: CDR1 SEHNR and CDR2 FQNEAQ (reference sequence). This CDR3 is built from 14 residues. CDR3 in amino acids: CASSFSGASYEQYF. CDR3 DNA: TGTGCCAGCAGCTTTAGCGGGGCTTCCTACGAGCAGTACTTC.

This rearrangement joins TRBV2 to TRBJ2-1, with 7 bases fitting TRBD1. V was pared by 8 bases and J by 3 bases, with 10 bases of the junction left unmatched. Germline CDR1 SNHLY, CDR2 FYNNEI. The CDR3 is 15 residues long. DNA of the CDR3: TGTGCCAGCCGACAGGGAGTTAGAGGCTACAATGAGCAGTTCTTC. It is translated as CASRQGVRGYNEQFF.

The chain carries TRBV7-9 and TRBJ1-2; 8 nucleotides match TRBD1. The length of the CDR3 is 14 residues. Germline V gene sequence: CDR1 SEHNR, CDR2 FQNEAQ (reference sequence). Losses at the gene ends were 3 bases for V and 7 bases for J; bases not matched to a gene: 7. The CDR3 DNA is TGTGCCAGCAGCTTCGCTACCGGGACAGGTGGCTACACCTTC. Translation: CASSFATGTGGYTF. The whole variable domain, filled in from reference TRBV7-9 and TRBJ1-2, reads DTGVSQNPRHKITKRGQNVTFRCDPISEHNRLYWYRQTLGQGPEFLTYFQNEAQLEKSRLLSDRFSAERPKGSFSTLEIQRTEQGDSAMYLCASSFATGTGGYTFGSGTRLTVV.